These 21 T cell receptor beta chains were all obtained from the same sample, sequenced in a study of CD8 T cells in ankylosing spondylitis. General study results and limits: What seemed typical of ankylosing spondylitis blood was a TCR beta motif built from several highly homologous variants.

Their cognate antigens are unknown. MiXCR, run by TCRdb on the 5' RACE reads, gives a single entry per CDR3 protein. The sample consists of about 440,000 distinct CDR3 sequences, 17% of them appearing once. The sequenced sample was blood, either unsorted or a sorted T cell fraction (not recorded which). All receptors come from a male donor with ankylosing spondylitis.

The chain joins TRBV30 to TRBJ2-1; D is unclear. The CDR3 is 12 amino acids. V was cut by 4 bases and J by 4 bases, with 8 bases left in between. Germline V CDR1 and CDR2: GTSNPN, SVGIG (reference sequence). The CDR3 DNA reads as TGTGCCTGGACGGAGAATTACAATGAGCAGTTCTTC. Its protein is CAWTENYNEQFF.

This clonotype was counted at least ten times. This chain uses TRBV7-8 with TRBJ2-1; 8 positions match TRBD2. V dropped 8 bases and J dropped 0; count of bases not matched to a gene: 12. CDR3 length: 17 residues. CDR1 and CDR2 from the germline V gene are SGHVS and FQNEAQ. CDR3 DNA sequence: TGTGCCAGCCGGCGAGGGTTAGCGGGAATCTCCTACAATGAGCAGTTCTTC. It encodes CASRRGLAGISYNEQFF.

This chain uses TRBV9 with TRBJ1-2, with 7 bases that match TRBD1. Germline V gene data show CDR1 as SGDLS and CDR2 as YYNGEE. The CDR3 loop spans 15 amino acids. With 4 bases clipped from V and 0 bases from J, the junction kept 6 bases outside the gene matches. The CDR3 DNA reads as TGTGCCAGCAGCAAACGGGACAGCTCTAACTATGGCTACACCTTC. This sequence encodes CASSKRDSSNYGYTF.

This chain uses TRBV20-1 with TRBJ2-3; D gene uncertain. CDR1 is DFQATT, CDR2 SNEGSKA, per germline (reference sequence). The V end lost 6 bases, the J end lost 5 bases, and 9 bases lay between the germline ends. This CDR3 contains 11 residues. CDR3 sequence: CSASTGDTQYF. For the CDR3, the DNA is TGCAGTGCAAGCACGGGAGATACGCAGTATTTT.

This chain joins TRBV7-2 and TRBJ1-6; D gene unclear. V dropped 1 base and J dropped 9 bases, with 16 bases sitting between them. The V gene's germline CDR1 is SGHTA and CDR2 FQGNSA. This CDR3 has 16 residues. CDR3 in DNA: TGTGCCAGCAGCTTAGAAACAACCAGACTCCTTTCACCCCTCCACTTT. This gives the protein CASSLETTRLLSPLHF.

This clonotype was seen repeatedly, ten times or more. The chain uses TRBV12-3 or TRBV12-4 and TRBJ1-1; D remains unclear. There are 12 residues in the CDR3. Trimming stripped 5 bases from V and 5 bases from J, with 9 bases between. The CDR3 region has the DNA TGTGCCAGCAGTGTGAAGGTAACTGAAGCTTTCTTT. Translation: CASSVKVTEAFF.

The chain recombines TRBV5-6 with TRBJ2-5; 9 bases align to TRBD1. The CDR3 covers 15 residues. The germline gives CDR1 SGHDT, CDR2 YYEEEE. V gave up 6 bases and J gave up 7 bases; unmatched junction bases: 13. CDR3 sequence (DNA): TGTGCCAGCATCAGAGGGACAGGGAGATTAGGGACCCAGTACTTC. As protein: CASIRGTGRLGTQYF.

This chain joins TRBV20-1 and TRBJ2-3, with TRBD1 matching over 9 bases. Germline trimming cut 3 bases from V and 0 bases from J; bases unmatched to any gene: 4. In germline, CDR1 is DFQATT, CDR2 SNEGSKA (reference sequence). The CDR3 spans 15 residues. The CDR3 spells CSASRGTGSTDTQYF. Written as DNA, the CDR3 is TGCAGTGCTAGCCGGGGGACAGGGAGCACAGATACGCAGTATTTT.

This clonotype was found a few times. This chain links TRBV18 with TRBJ2-1, with D possibly TRBD1 on 6 matching bases. Trimming took 5 bases from V and 5 from J, leaving 19 bases between them. This CDR3 has 16 residues. The germline V gene encodes CDR1 KGHSH and CDR2 LQKENI. The CDR3 reads CASSILRDTYNNEQFF. Here the CDR3 DNA reads TGTGCCAGCTCAATTCTCCGGGACACCTACAACAATGAGCAGTTCTTC.

This clonotype was seen more than once but under ten times. CDR3 DNA: TGTGCCAGCAGCCCGCACAGGCCCATGAACACTGAAGCTTTCTTT. Its translation: CASSPHRPMNTEAFF. The chain joins TRBV6-4 to TRBJ1-1; D possibly corresponds to TRBD1 (5 bases). Trimming shortened V by 6 bases and J by 0 bases, and 14 bases separated the two germline ends. Germline lookup yields CDR1 MRHNA and CDR2 SNTAGT. The CDR3 is 15 residues long.

The CDR3 protein is CASSNQGAGADTQYF. Here the CDR3 DNA reads TGTGCCAGCAGCAACCAGGGGGCGGGGGCAGATACGCAGTATTTT. The V gene is TRBV7-9, the J gene TRBJ2-3; maybe TRBD1 (8 bases). Trimming removed 5 bases from V and 4 bases from J, with 16 bases in between. The CDR3 has 15 amino acids. Germline-derived CDR1 and CDR2 are SEHNR and FQNEAQ (reference sequence).

In nucleotides, the CDR3 is TGCAGCGTTCGGCAGGGGGCCTACGAGCAGTACTTC. This translates into CSVRQGAYEQYF. This chain joins TRBV29-1 and TRBJ2-7; 7 bases align to TRBD1. With V trimmed by 5 bases and J by 2 bases, 3 bases remained unmatched. This CDR3 has 12 amino acids. CDR1 is SQVTM and CDR2 is ANQGSEA in the germline V gene.

This rearrangement joins TRBV9 to TRBJ2-1; 7 bases map to TRBD1. Germline V gene sequence: CDR1 SGDLS, CDR2 YYNGEE. Losses at the gene ends were 3 bases for V and 3 bases for J; bases not matched to a gene: 6. The CDR3 sequence is 15 residues long. The CDR3 nucleotides read TGTGCCAGCAGCGCGGGGACAGTGGGCTACAATGAGCAGTTCTTC. It translates to CASSAGTVGYNEQFF.

V gene TRBV7-3 combines with J gene TRBJ2-5, with D hard to call. The CDR3 is made up of 14 amino acids. Germline V gene sequence: CDR1 SGHTA, CDR2 FQGTGA. The germline V and J ends were trimmed by 0 bases and 5 bases, with 10 bases remaining between them. This chain's CDR3 is CASSLTGSLETQYF. The DNA of the CDR3 is TGTGCCAGCAGCTTAACGGGGTCATTGGAGACCCAGTACTTC.

The rearrangement uses TRBV20-1 and TRBJ2-3; 8 bases map to TRBD2. V dropped 4 bases and J dropped 1; count of bases not matched to a gene: 4. The CDR3 spans 14 residues. Germline CDR1 and CDR2: DFQATT and SNEGSKA (reference sequence). The CDR3 coding sequence is TGCAGTGCTATAAGCGGGAGAGGCACAGATACGCAGTATTTT. This encodes CSAISGRGTDTQYF.

This chain links TRBV10-2 with TRBJ2-5; D perhaps matches TRBD1 (5 bases). The CDR3 sequence is 13 residues long. Germline V gives CDR1 WSHSY, CDR2 SAAADI. The V end lost 4 bases, the J end lost 1 base, and 7 bases lay between the germline ends. The CDR3, as DNA: TGCGCCAGCAGTGTCACAGGCCAAGAGACCCAGTACTTC. Protein sequence: CASSVTGQETQYF.

This chain links TRBV12-3 or TRBV12-4 with TRBJ2-6, with TRBD2 identical over 10 bases. CDR3 length equals 17 residues. After removal of 5 bases from V and 2 bases from J, the junction contained 6 bases not matched to a gene. The DNA of the CDR3 is TGTGCCAGCAGTCCCCTAGCGGGAGAGGCTGGGGCCAACGTCCTGACTTTC. Protein: CASSPLAGEAGANVLTF.

V gene TRBV28 combines with J gene TRBJ2-7; 10 bases match TRBD1. The CDR3 is 15 amino acids. The ends lost 0 bases at V and 2 bases at J; junction bases unmatched: 1. Germline V CDR1 and CDR2: MDHEN, SYDVKM. The CDR3 sequence is CASSLWGTGAYEQYF. CDR3 bases: TGTGCCAGCAGTTTATGGGGGACAGGGGCCTACGAGCAGTACTTC.

The chain is built from TRBV28 and TRBJ1-5; the D is unclear. This CDR3 has 14 amino acids. Trimming shortened V by 4 bases and J by 2 bases, and 9 bases separated the two germline ends. Germline V gene sequence: CDR1 MDHEN, CDR2 SYDVKM. The CDR3, as DNA: TGTGCCAGCAGTTGGTTAGGAGGCAATCAGCCCCAGCATTTT. This encodes CASSWLGGNQPQHF.

This clonotype was recorded at least ten times. This chain links TRBV24-1 with TRBJ2-1; perhaps D is TRBD1 or TRBD2 (5 bases each). CDR1 is KGHDR, CDR2 SFDVKD, per germline. Trimming took off 3 bases at V and 15 bases at J, with 17 bases between the two ends. The CDR3 is 13 residues long. The CDR3 bases are TGTGCCACCAGTGATCCGGGACGGCCTTTCCCGTTCTTC. This sequence encodes CATSDPGRPFPFF.

This clonotype was seen ten or more times. The chain links TRBV12-3 or TRBV12-4 to TRBJ2-7; 8 bases agree with TRBD2. This CDR3 is 15 amino acids long. V was pared by 2 bases and J by 7 bases, with 10 bases of the junction left unmatched. CDR3 loop: CASSLTSGSASEQYF. The CDR3 bases are TGTGCCAGCAGTTTAACAAGCGGGAGCGCGAGTGAGCAGTACTTC.